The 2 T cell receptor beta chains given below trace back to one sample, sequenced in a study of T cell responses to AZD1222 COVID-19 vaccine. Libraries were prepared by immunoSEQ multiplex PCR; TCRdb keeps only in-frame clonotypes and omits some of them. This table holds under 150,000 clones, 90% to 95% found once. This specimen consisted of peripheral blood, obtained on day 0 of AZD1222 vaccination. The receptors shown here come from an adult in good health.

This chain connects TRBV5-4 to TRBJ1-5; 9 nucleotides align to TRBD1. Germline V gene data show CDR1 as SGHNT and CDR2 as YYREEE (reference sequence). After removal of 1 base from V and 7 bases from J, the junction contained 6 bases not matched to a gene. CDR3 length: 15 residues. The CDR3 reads CASSLMGQGGQPQHF. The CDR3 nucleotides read TGTGCCAGCAGCTTGATGGGACAGGGCGGACAGCCCCAGCATTTT.

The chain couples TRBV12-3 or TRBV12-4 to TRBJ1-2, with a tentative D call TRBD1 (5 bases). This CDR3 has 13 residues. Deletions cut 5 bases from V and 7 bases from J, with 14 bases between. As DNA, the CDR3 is TGTGCCAGCAGTCTACGTGGGGGTGGTGGCTACACCTTC. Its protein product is CASSLRGGGGYTF.